The present entry profiles one T cell receptor beta chain with its context. Its matching antigen is unknown. This sample stems from a study of shared clonotypes between healthy human individuals. Study-level information: Three plates were used per donor for CD4 naive, three for CD4 memory, two for CD8 naive and one for CD8 memory.

Sequencing used immunoSEQ multiplex PCR; TCRdb keeps in-frame clones, though not all of them. The repertoire holds about 820,000 clones, with 80% to 95% as singletons. From germline, CDR1 is MNHEY and CDR2 SMNVEV (reference sequence). V shed 5 bases and J 2 bases; nucleotides not matched to a gene: 5. The CDR3 runs 15 residues. Selected positively for CCR7 and CD45RO-negative, naive CD8 cells excluded terminally differentiated effector memory CD45RA+ cells. All participating donors were Caucasian adults from Nashville, Tennessee. Study results and caveats: Naive subsets usually exceeded memory subsets in estimated richness.

The source material was naive CD8+ T cells sorted from blood. The TCR was taken from a young man in good health. V usage is TRBV27 and J usage is TRBJ2-7; 11 bases map to TRBD2. The CDR3 here is CASSATSGSPYEQYF. The DNA of the CDR3 is TGTGCCAGCAGTGCTACTAGCGGGAGTCCCTACGAGCAGTACTTC.